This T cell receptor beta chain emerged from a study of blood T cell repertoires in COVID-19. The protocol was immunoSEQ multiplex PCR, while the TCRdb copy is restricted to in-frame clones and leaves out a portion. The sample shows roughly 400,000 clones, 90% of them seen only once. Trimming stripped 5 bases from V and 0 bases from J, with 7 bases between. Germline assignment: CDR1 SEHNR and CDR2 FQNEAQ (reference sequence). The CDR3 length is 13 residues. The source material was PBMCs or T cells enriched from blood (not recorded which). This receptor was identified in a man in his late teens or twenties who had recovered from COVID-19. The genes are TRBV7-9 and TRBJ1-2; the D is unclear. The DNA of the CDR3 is TGTGCCAGCAGCCCTGCGTCTAACTATGGCTACACCTTC. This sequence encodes CASSPASNYGYTF.